One T cell receptor beta chain is described in this entry. The sample originates from a study of cytomegalovirus exposure and HLA in healthy donors. 60 Vbeta and 13 Jbeta primers were used in PCR. The data were produced by immunoSEQ multiplex PCR, yet TCRdb's version contains in-frame clones alone and is incomplete. The sample has 130,000 or so clones, 77% seen once. CDR1 is MRHNA, CDR2 SNTAGT, per germline. CDR3 length: 16 amino acids. The V gene end was trimmed by 4 bases and the J gene end by 6 bases; junction bases not matched to a gene: 9. The sequencing sample was made of PBMCs. This receptor was taken from a woman in her thirties or forties in good health and CMV-seronegative. The gene calls are TRBV6-4 and TRBJ1-4, with 9 bases identical to TRBD1. CDR3 sequence: CASSGRGRTGDEKLFF. The CDR3 coding sequence is TGTGCCAGCAGTGGAAGGGGGCGGACAGGGGATGAAAAACTGTTTTTT.